This TCR beta chain originates from a study of somatic mutations in cytotoxic T cells in rheumatoid arthritis. The method was immunoSEQ multiplex PCR; TCRdb's version includes in-frame clones alone and lacks a portion of them. The table records just over 15,000 clones, under 80% of them present only once. This clone has just a few counts. V lost 4 bases and J lost 4; bases outside the gene matches: 4. CDR1 is SGHDT, CDR2 YYEEEE, per germline. This CDR3 spans 14 amino acids. The material sequenced was CD8+ T cells sorted from blood. The origin of this receptor is an adult with rheumatoid arthritis. The chain is built from TRBV5-6 and TRBJ1-1, with 10 nucleotides matching TRBD1. The CDR3 nucleotides read TGTGCCAGCAGCAAGACAGGGGGCGGCACTGAAGCTTTCTTT. This translates into CASSKTGGGTEAFF.